Listed below are T cell receptor beta chains from one sample, sequenced in a study of patients and donors after allogeneic stem cell transplantation. MiXCR was run by TCRdb on the RT-PCR reads, yielding one entry per CDR3 protein. The sample yields approximately 200,000 distinct CDR3 sequences, around two fifths seen once. The specimen was blood, either unsorted or a sorted T cell fraction (not recorded which). The origin of the receptors is a human donor who was either an allogeneic HSCT recipient or a stem cell or donor lymphocyte infusion donor (not recorded which). It is not recorded whose cells these are; they may come from a transplant donor. Each CDR3 is given with its conserved first and last residue. Each record gives: J gene, D gene, clone size, V gene, CDR3 protein, CDR3 DNA. D genes are given only for firm matches. Clone sizes are given selectively: once, few, many, or a class where the clone is expanded.

j_call: TRBJ2-3; d_call: .; clone_size: many; v_call: TRBV20-1; cdr3_aa: CSARGGDTQYF; cdr3_nt: TGCAGTGCTAGAGGGGGGGATACGCAGTATTTT
j_call: TRBJ2-7; d_call: TRBD2; clone_size: .; v_call: TRBV9; cdr3_aa: CASSVGLAGYEQYF; cdr3_nt: TGTGCCAGCAGCGTAGGGCTAGCGGGATACGAGCAGTACTTC
j_call: TRBJ1-6; d_call: TRBD1; clone_size: few; v_call: TRBV5-6; cdr3_aa: CASSSGQGRNSPLHF; cdr3_nt: TGTGCCAGCAGCTCAGGACAGGGACGCAATTCACCCCTCCACTTT
j_call: TRBJ1-2; d_call: .; clone_size: .; v_call: TRBV4-1; cdr3_aa: CASSQLTQEEDYGYTF; cdr3_nt: TGCGCCAGCAGCCAACTTACACAGGAGGAGGACTATGGCTACACCTTC
j_call: TRBJ2-2; d_call: .; clone_size: .; v_call: TRBV5-6; cdr3_aa: CASSLSITGELFF; cdr3_nt: TGTGCCAGCAGCTTGAGTATCACCGGGGAGCTGTTTTTT
j_call: TRBJ1-1; d_call: TRBD1; clone_size: .; v_call: TRBV6-5; cdr3_aa: CASSYSAGQLNTEAFF; cdr3_nt: TGTGCCAGCAGTTACTCAGCGGGACAGTTGAACACTGAAGCTTTCTTT
j_call: TRBJ2-2; d_call: TRBD1; clone_size: .; v_call: TRBV9; cdr3_aa: CASSGTGVTGELFF; cdr3_nt: TGTGCCAGCAGCGGCACAGGGGTCACCGGGGAGCTGTTTTTT
j_call: TRBJ2-1; d_call: TRBD2; clone_size: .; v_call: TRBV2; cdr3_aa: CASSRLAGGYNEQFF; cdr3_nt: TGTGCCAGCAGTAGGCTGGCGGGAGGGTACAATGAGCAGTTCTTC
j_call: TRBJ1-3; d_call: .; clone_size: .; v_call: TRBV12-3/TRBV12-4; cdr3_aa: CASSLAAISGNTIYF; cdr3_nt: TGTGCCAGCAGTTTAGCGGCGATCTCTGGAAACACCATATATTTT
j_call: TRBJ1-5; d_call: .; clone_size: few; v_call: TRBV6-2/TRBV6-3; cdr3_aa: CASNEDQLSNQPQHF; cdr3_nt: TGTGCCAGCAACGAGGACCAGTTAAGCAATCAGCCCCAGCATTTT
j_call: TRBJ1-1; d_call: .; clone_size: .; v_call: TRBV4-3; cdr3_aa: CASSQDLPTEAFF; cdr3_nt: TGCGCCAGCAGCCAAGATTTGCCAACTGAAGCTTTCTTT
j_call: TRBJ2-1; d_call: .; clone_size: few; v_call: TRBV12-3/TRBV12-4; cdr3_aa: CASSLAGTDNEQFF; cdr3_nt: TGTGCCAGCAGTTTAGCTGGGACGGACAATGAGCAGTTCTTC
j_call: TRBJ2-4; d_call: TRBD1; clone_size: .; v_call: TRBV20-1; cdr3_aa: CSAPQGGNIQYF; cdr3_nt: TGCAGTGCGCCACAGGGGGGAAACATTCAGTACTTC
j_call: TRBJ2-5; d_call: .; clone_size: .; v_call: TRBV7-3; cdr3_aa: CASSSGPYQYF; cdr3_nt: TGTGCCAGCAGCTCGGGACCATACCAGTACTTC
j_call: TRBJ1-1; d_call: .; clone_size: few; v_call: TRBV9; cdr3_aa: CASSYEVNTEAFF; cdr3_nt: TGTGCCAGCAGCTATGAGGTGAACACTGAAGCTTTCTTT
j_call: TRBJ2-1; d_call: .; clone_size: .; v_call: TRBV5-1; cdr3_aa: CASSRTSDYNEQFF; cdr3_nt: TGCGCCAGCAGCAGGACGAGCGATTACAATGAGCAGTTCTTC
j_call: TRBJ2-3; d_call: TRBD1; clone_size: .; v_call: TRBV28; cdr3_aa: CASSFRGGTQYF; cdr3_nt: TGTGCCAGCAGTTTTAGAGGGGGCACGCAGTATTTT
j_call: TRBJ1-6; d_call: .; clone_size: .; v_call: TRBV7-2; cdr3_aa: CASSFGTKNYNSPLHF; cdr3_nt: TGTGCCAGCAGCTTCGGGACAAAGAACTATAATTCACCCCTCCACTTT
j_call: TRBJ1-5; d_call: TRBD1; clone_size: .; v_call: TRBV12-3/TRBV12-4; cdr3_aa: CASSTTGGAVQPQHF; cdr3_nt: TGTGCCAGCAGTACTACAGGGGGCGCGGTTCAGCCCCAGCATTTT
j_call: TRBJ2-2; d_call: TRBD2; clone_size: .; v_call: TRBV27; cdr3_aa: CASSLHGLAGGYNTNTGELFF; cdr3_nt: TGTGCCAGCAGTCTCCACGGACTAGCGGGAGGGTATAATACGAACACCGGGGAGCTGTTTTTT
j_call: TRBJ1-1; d_call: .; clone_size: few; v_call: TRBV12-5; cdr3_aa: CASGFASLNEAFF; cdr3_nt: TGTGCTAGTGGTTTTGCCAGCCTAAATGAAGCTTTCTTT
j_call: TRBJ1-5; d_call: TRBD1; clone_size: .; v_call: TRBV7-2; cdr3_aa: CASSFFPGTGTNQPQHF; cdr3_nt: TGTGCCAGCAGCTTCTTCCCCGGGACAGGGACCAATCAGCCCCAGCATTTT
j_call: TRBJ2-1; d_call: .; clone_size: .; v_call: TRBV7-3; cdr3_aa: CASSPTRGEQFF; cdr3_nt: TGTGCCAGCAGCCCTACTAGGGGCGAGCAGTTCTTC
j_call: TRBJ1-1; d_call: .; clone_size: .; v_call: TRBV4-2; cdr3_aa: CASSQDSEAFF; cdr3_nt: TGTGCCAGCAGCCAAGACAGTGAAGCTTTCTTT
j_call: TRBJ2-4; d_call: .; clone_size: few; v_call: TRBV5-6; cdr3_aa: CASSPPRNLAKNIQYF; cdr3_nt: TGTGCCAGCAGCCCACCCAGGAATCTAGCCAAAAACATTCAGTACTTC
j_call: TRBJ2-6; d_call: TRBD1; clone_size: once; v_call: TRBV5-1; cdr3_aa: CASSFSGTGGARANVLTF; cdr3_nt: TGCGCCAGCAGCTTCTCCGGGACAGGGGGCGCTAGGGCCAACGTCCTGACTTTC
j_call: TRBJ1-5; d_call: .; clone_size: .; v_call: TRBV28; cdr3_aa: CASSLVVGRGNQPQHF; cdr3_nt: TGTGCCAGCAGTTTGGTGGTCGGGCGGGGTAATCAGCCCCAGCATTTT
j_call: TRBJ2-1; d_call: .; clone_size: .; v_call: TRBV7-2; cdr3_aa: CASSLVDVKKFF; cdr3_nt: TGTGCCAGCAGCTTAGTGGACGTAAAGAAGTTCTTC
j_call: TRBJ1-2; d_call: .; clone_size: .; v_call: TRBV9; cdr3_aa: CASSVGEISNYGYTF; cdr3_nt: TGTGCCAGCAGCGTAGGGGAGATTTCTAACTATGGCTACACCTTC
j_call: TRBJ2-3; d_call: TRBD2; clone_size: .; v_call: TRBV9; cdr3_aa: CASSPQGGLVPTDTQYF; cdr3_nt: TGTGCCAGCAGCCCTCAAGGGGGACTAGTCCCCACAGATACGCAGTATTTT
j_call: TRBJ1-5; d_call: .; clone_size: .; v_call: TRBV6-6; cdr3_aa: CASSGGTYSNQPQHF; cdr3_nt: TGTGCCAGCAGTGGCGGGACTTATAGCAATCAGCCCCAGCATTTT
j_call: TRBJ1-1; d_call: .; clone_size: .; v_call: TRBV20-1; cdr3_aa: CSARDSESMNTEAFF; cdr3_nt: TGCAGTGCTAGAGACTCAGAGTCCATGAACACTGAAGCTTTCTTT
j_call: TRBJ2-3; d_call: .; clone_size: once; v_call: TRBV7-3; cdr3_aa: CASSPTWVDTQYF; cdr3_nt: TGTGCCAGCAGCCCCACGTGGGTGGATACGCAGTATTTT
j_call: TRBJ1-4; d_call: .; clone_size: .; v_call: TRBV15; cdr3_aa: CATSVQDEKLFF; cdr3_nt: TGTGCCACCAGCGTTCAGGATGAAAAACTGTTTTTT
j_call: TRBJ1-1; d_call: .; clone_size: .; v_call: TRBV7-3; cdr3_aa: CASSPGAGPEAFF; cdr3_nt: TGTGCCAGCAGCCCGGGGGCAGGTCCTGAAGCTTTCTTT
j_call: TRBJ2-1; d_call: TRBD1; clone_size: once; v_call: TRBV7-6; cdr3_aa: CASSSDRGNEQFF; cdr3_nt: TGTGCCAGCAGCTCAGACAGGGGCAATGAGCAGTTCTTC
j_call: TRBJ1-1; d_call: .; clone_size: few; v_call: TRBV27; cdr3_aa: CASSLWGRATEAFF; cdr3_nt: TGTGCCAGCAGTTTATGGGGGAGGGCCACTGAAGCTTTCTTT
j_call: TRBJ1-3; d_call: TRBD1; clone_size: .; v_call: TRBV20-1; cdr3_aa: CSARTYRTGGSSGNTIYF; cdr3_nt: TGCAGTGCCCGAACATACCGGACAGGGGGTAGCTCTGGAAACACCATATATTTT
j_call: TRBJ1-1; d_call: .; clone_size: .; v_call: TRBV5-5; cdr3_aa: CASSLGAGFEAFF; cdr3_nt: TGTGCCAGCAGCTTGGGGGCAGGGTTTGAAGCTTTCTTT
j_call: TRBJ1-1; d_call: .; clone_size: few; v_call: TRBV14; cdr3_aa: CASRRGSFMNTEAFF; cdr3_nt: TGTGCCAGCAGAAGGGGATCGTTCATGAACACTGAAGCTTTCTTT
j_call: TRBJ2-7; d_call: TRBD1; clone_size: few; v_call: TRBV6-5; cdr3_aa: CASSYGTGISQEQYF; cdr3_nt: TGTGCCAGCAGTTACGGGACAGGGATATCTCAGGAGCAGTACTTC
j_call: TRBJ1-5; d_call: .; clone_size: .; v_call: TRBV20-1; cdr3_aa: CSARDLQYLQPQHF; cdr3_nt: TGCAGTGCTAGAGATTTACAGTATCTCCAGCCCCAGCATTTT
j_call: TRBJ1-6; d_call: TRBD1; clone_size: few; v_call: TRBV12-3/TRBV12-4; cdr3_aa: CASGPGQGFGSPLHF; cdr3_nt: TGTGCCAGCGGTCCGGGACAGGGTTTTGGTTCACCCCTCCACTTT
j_call: TRBJ2-7; d_call: TRBD2; clone_size: .; v_call: TRBV28; cdr3_aa: CASSPGVLAGDGSNYEQYF; cdr3_nt: TGTGCCAGCAGTCCAGGGGTACTAGCGGGAGACGGGAGTAACTACGAGCAGTACTTC
j_call: TRBJ1-5; d_call: .; clone_size: .; v_call: TRBV30; cdr3_aa: CAWSVRDWRHQPQHF; cdr3_nt: TGTGCCTGGAGTGTACGGGACTGGCGGCATCAGCCCCAGCATTTT
j_call: TRBJ2-1; d_call: .; clone_size: .; v_call: TRBV21-1; cdr3_aa: CATRNSGTPFSSYNEQFF; cdr3_nt: TGTGCCACCCGAAATTCCGGGACACCTTTTAGCTCCTACAATGAGCAGTTCTTC
j_call: TRBJ2-7; d_call: .; clone_size: .; v_call: TRBV9; cdr3_aa: CASSVGEEQWYEQYF; cdr3_nt: TGTGCCAGCAGCGTAGGGGAGGAGCAGTGGTACGAGCAGTACTTC
j_call: TRBJ1-2; d_call: .; clone_size: .; v_call: TRBV21-1; cdr3_aa: CASSKDREGRANYGYTF; cdr3_nt: TGTGCCAGCAGCAAAGACAGAGAGGGCAGGGCTAACTATGGCTACACCTTC
j_call: TRBJ1-1; d_call: .; clone_size: few; v_call: TRBV2; cdr3_aa: CASSVRQEAFF; cdr3_nt: TGTGCCAGCAGTGTGAGACAGGAGGCTTTCTTT
j_call: TRBJ1-1; d_call: .; clone_size: .; v_call: TRBV30; cdr3_aa: CAWSRNTEAFF; cdr3_nt: TGTGCCTGGAGCAGAAACACTGAAGCTTTCTTT